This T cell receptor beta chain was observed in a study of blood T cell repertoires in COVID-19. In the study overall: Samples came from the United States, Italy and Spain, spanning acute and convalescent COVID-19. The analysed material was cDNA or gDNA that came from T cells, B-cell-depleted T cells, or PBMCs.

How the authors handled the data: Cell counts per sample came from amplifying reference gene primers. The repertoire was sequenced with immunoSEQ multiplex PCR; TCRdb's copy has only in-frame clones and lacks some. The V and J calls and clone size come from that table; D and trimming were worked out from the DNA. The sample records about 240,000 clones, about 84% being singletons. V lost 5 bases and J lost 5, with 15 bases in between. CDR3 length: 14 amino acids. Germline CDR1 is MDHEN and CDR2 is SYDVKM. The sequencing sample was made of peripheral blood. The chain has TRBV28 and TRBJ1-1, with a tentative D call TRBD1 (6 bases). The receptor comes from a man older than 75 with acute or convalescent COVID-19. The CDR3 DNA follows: TGTGCCAGCAGTCTGTCGGGGGGCGGAACTGAAGCTTTCTTT. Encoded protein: CASSLSGGGTEAFF.